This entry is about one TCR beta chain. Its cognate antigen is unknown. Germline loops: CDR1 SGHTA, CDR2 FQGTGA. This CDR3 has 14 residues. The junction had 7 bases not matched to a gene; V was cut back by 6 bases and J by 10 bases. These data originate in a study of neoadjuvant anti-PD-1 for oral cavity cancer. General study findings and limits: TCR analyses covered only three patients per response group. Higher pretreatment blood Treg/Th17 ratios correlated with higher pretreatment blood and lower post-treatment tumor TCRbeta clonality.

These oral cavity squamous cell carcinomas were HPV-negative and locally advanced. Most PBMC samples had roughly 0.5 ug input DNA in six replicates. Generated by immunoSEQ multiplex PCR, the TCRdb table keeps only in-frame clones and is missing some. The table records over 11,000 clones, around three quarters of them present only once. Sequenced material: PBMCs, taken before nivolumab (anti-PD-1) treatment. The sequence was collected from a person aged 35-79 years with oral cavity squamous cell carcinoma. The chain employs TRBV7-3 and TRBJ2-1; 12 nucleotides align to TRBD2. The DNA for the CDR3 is TGTGCCAGCAGGCTAGCGGGAGGGCCTTCGGAGCAGTTCTTC. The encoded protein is CASRLAGGPSEQFF. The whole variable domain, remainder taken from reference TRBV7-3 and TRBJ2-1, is GAGVSQTPSNKVTEKGKYVELRCDPISGHTALYWYRQSLGQGPEFLIYFQGTGAADDSGLPNDRFFAVRPEGSVSTLKIQRTERGDSAVYLCASRLAGGPSEQFFGPGTRLTVL.